Listed here are 14 T cell receptor beta chains from one sample, sequenced in a study of blood T cell repertoires in COVID-19. Libraries were prepared by immunoSEQ multiplex PCR; TCRdb keeps only in-frame clonotypes and omits some of them. The profile shows about 160,000 clones, approximately 85% of them singletons. The sample taken for sequencing was peripheral blood. These receptors all come from a man in his 60s who had recovered from COVID-19.

The chain carries TRBV5-1 and TRBJ1-4; 10 nucleotides agree with TRBD1. The J segment lost 7 bases and the V segment lost 6 bases, leaving 6 bases of the junction unmatched. This CDR3 is built from 14 residues. CDR1 and CDR2 from the germline V gene are SGHRS and YFSETQ. CDR3 sequence reads: CASTFGQGGEKLFF. The DNA of the CDR3 is TGCGCCAGCACCTTTGGACAGGGGGGTGAAAAACTGTTTTTT.

This clone has a single count. This chain connects TRBV5-6 to TRBJ2-1; 7 nucleotides line up with TRBD1. The CDR3 length is 15 residues. CDR1 SGHDT and CDR2 YYEEEE come from the germline V gene. Unmatched junction bases numbered 9, after V lost 5 bases and J lost 4 bases. The CDR3 is CASSPRDSVYNEQFF. In DNA form, the CDR3 reads TGTGCCAGCAGTCCTCGGGACAGTGTATACAATGAGCAGTTCTTC.

The chain links TRBV10-3 to TRBJ1-2; D is ambiguous. The CDR3 has 18 residues. Germline loops: CDR1 ENHRY, CDR2 SYGVKD. Trimming stripped 4 bases from V and 6 bases from J, with 27 bases between. CDR3 sequence reads: CAISAPGGYAPLDHGYTF. CDR3 DNA: TGTGCCATCAGTGCCCCCGGAGGATACGCCCCTCTCGATCATGGCTACACCTTC.

The chain employs TRBV6-2 or TRBV6-3 and TRBJ1-6; 7 bases map to TRBD1. The CDR3 covers 14 residues. Germline V gives CDR1 MNHEY, CDR2 SVGEGT. After removal of 6 bases from V and 6 bases from J, the junction contained 5 bases not matched to a gene. CDR3 region: CASSPDRSNSPLHF. The CDR3 DNA sequence: TGTGCCAGCAGCCCGGACAGGTCTAATTCACCCCTCCACTTT.

The chain has TRBV30 and TRBJ2-4; weak D call: TRBD2 (6 bases). Trimming shortened V by 1 base and J by 3 bases, and 13 bases separated the two germline ends. Germline V gene data show CDR1 as GTSNPN and CDR2 as SVGIG (reference sequence). The CDR3 totals 15 residues. The CDR3 is CAWSEGGLGKNIQYF. The DNA of the CDR3 is TGTGCCTGGAGTGAAGGAGGGTTGGGCAAAAACATTCAGTACTTC. The variable domain in full, with the rest retrieved from reference TRBV30 and TRBJ2-4, is SQTIHQWPATLVQPVGSPLSLECTVEGTSNPNLYWYRQAAGRGLQLLFYSVGIGQISSEVPQNLSASRPQDRQFILSSKKLLLSDSGFYLCAWSEGGLGKNIQYFGAGTRLSVL.

This chain connects TRBV4-2 to TRBJ1-5; TRBD1 aligns across 7 bases. Germline V lookup: CDR1 LGHNA, CDR2 YNFKEQ. This CDR3 contains 18 residues. With 1 base clipped from V and 0 bases from J, the junction kept 9 bases outside the gene matches. CDR3 coding DNA: TGTGCCAGCAGCCAAGGTTTCGGGGACAGATATAGCAATCAGCCCCAGCATTTT. This encodes CASSQGFGDRYSNQPQHF.

V usage is TRBV3-1 (or the pseudogene TRBV3-2) and J usage is TRBJ1-6; 10 nucleotides match TRBD1. The CDR3 has 16 amino acids. V dropped 5 bases and J dropped 6; count of bases not matched to a gene: 7. Germline CDR1 and CDR2: LGHDT and YNNKEL (reference sequence). The CDR3 spells CASSMTGGWGNSPLHF. The CDR3 DNA reads TGTGCCAGCAGCATGACAGGGGGCTGGGGTAATTCACCCCTCCACTTT.

This clone has just one count. The chain employs TRBV21-1 and TRBJ2-7; the D call TRBD1 from the table was never checked on the DNA. TRBV21-1 corresponds to a pseudogene. This CDR3 spans 14 amino acids. The DNA of the CDR3 is TGTGCCAGCAGCAAAGGTAAAGGGGGCCACGAGCAGTACTTC. This sequence encodes CASSKGKGGHEQYF.

There are a few counts of this clone. CDR3 sequence (DNA): TGTGCCAGCAGTGACTCTCCCAGCGGGGGGACCGGGGAGCTGTTTTTT. Residues: CASSDSPSGGTGELFF. The V and J genes are TRBV6-4 and TRBJ2-2; 9 bases fit TRBD2. The CDR3 spans 16 residues. Germline CDR1 MRHNA, CDR2 SNTAGT. V lost 0 bases and J lost 5; bases outside the gene matches: 4.

This clone appeared once. The chain recombines TRBV5-1 with TRBJ1-2; a possible D gene is TRBD1 (6 bases). The CDR3 totals 13 residues. The V end lost 2 bases, the J end lost 2 bases, and 7 bases lay between the germline ends. Per the germline V gene, CDR1 is SGHRS and CDR2 is YFSETQ. The CDR3 DNA sequence: TGCGCCAGCAGCTTTACAGGGAACTATGGCTACACCTTC. Translation: CASSFTGNYGYTF.

The chain couples TRBV21-1 to TRBJ2-4; the table gives TRBD1 as D, unverified against the DNA. TRBV21-1 is a documented pseudogene. The CDR3 runs to 16 residues. CDR3 sequence: CASSLQGAKRENIQYF. Written as DNA, the CDR3 is TGTGCCAGCAGCCTACAGGGGGCGAAGAGGGAAAACATTCAGTACTTC.

The chain employs TRBV6-5 and TRBJ1-2, with TRBD1 matching 8 bases. CDR1 and CDR2 (germline): MNHEY, SVGAGI. This CDR3 comprises 13 residues. The V segment lost 6 bases and the J segment 5 bases; nucleotides outside the gene matches: 5. The chain's CDR3 is CASSRGQGYGYTF. As DNA, the CDR3 is TGTGCCAGCAGCCGAGGACAGGGTTATGGCTACACCTTC.

The chain carries TRBV2 and TRBJ1-5, with 8 bases aligning to TRBD1. Germline V gives CDR1 SNHLY, CDR2 FYNNEI. The CDR3 contains 15 residues. The V gene end was trimmed by 5 bases and the J gene end by 2 bases; junction bases not matched to a gene: 5. The DNA for the CDR3 is TGTGCCAGCAGTCAGCTGACAGGGGGCAATCAGCCCCAGCATTTT. It specifies CASSQLTGGNQPQHF.

The chain links TRBV5-1 to TRBJ2-2, with 12 bases that match TRBD2. The CDR3 consists of 17 residues. The germline V gene encodes CDR1 SGHRS and CDR2 YFSETQ. The V gene end was trimmed by 4 bases and the J gene end by 4 bases; junction bases not matched to a gene: 8. CDR3: CASSPTLAGGTTGELFF. The CDR3 bases are TGCGCCAGCAGCCCAACACTAGCGGGGGGTACCACCGGGGAGCTGTTTTTT. Based on the CDR3 plus reference TRBV5-1 and TRBJ2-2, the full variable domain is KAGVTQTPRYLIKTRGQQVTLSCSPISGHRSVSWYQQTPGQGLQFLFEYFSETQRNKGNFPGRFSGRQFSNSRSEMNVSTLELGDSALYLCASSPTLAGGTTGELFFGEGSRLTVL.